This T cell receptor beta chain originates from a study of cytomegalovirus exposure and HLA in healthy donors. Study outcomes and limitations: Cytomegalovirus association was assigned to approximately 160 TCR beta chains.

PCR amplification relied on 60 Vbeta primers (plus 13 Jbeta primers). Libraries were prepared by immunoSEQ multiplex PCR; TCRdb keeps only in-frame clonotypes and omits some of them. The table lists 90,000 to 110,000 clones, around four fifths of them singletons. The CDR3 loop spans 14 amino acids. From germline, CDR1 is LNHDA and CDR2 SQIVND (reference sequence). Trimming cost V 4 bases and J 5 bases; bases outside gene matches: 4. A note on this clone: Antigen: not known.

The origin of this receptor is a man aged 30 to 39 in good health and CMV-seronegative. This chain uses TRBV19 with TRBJ2-2, with 7 bases lining up with TRBD1. Sequencing used PBMCs. CDR3 residues: CASSRGQVTGELFF. CDR3 coding DNA: TGTGCCAGTAGTAGAGGACAGGTTACCGGGGAGCTGTTTTTT.